This entry lists 19 T cell receptor beta chains sequenced from one sample in a study of shared clonotypes between healthy human individuals. The assay was immunoSEQ multiplex PCR, and TCRdb's table has in-frame clones only and misses some. The table records about 480,000 clones, approximately 79% of them present only once. The sequencing input was PBMCs. All receptors derive from a woman aged 35 to 49 in good health. Some clones in this sample may be carry-over from other donors' samples.

In DNA, the CDR3 is TGTGCCAGCAACTCCGCTGGTAGCGGGAGCACCACCGGGGAGCTGTTTTTT. Translation: CASNSAGSGSTTGELFF. The chain couples TRBV5-4 to TRBJ2-2; TRBD2 aligns across 9 bases. The CDR3 loop spans 17 amino acids. Trimming at V came to 6 bases and at J to 4 bases, leaving 13 bases not matched to a gene. CDR1 SGHNT and CDR2 YYREEE come from the germline V gene (reference sequence).

The rearrangement uses TRBV6-6 and TRBJ1-3; TRBD1 is a possible D gene (6 bases). The germline V and J ends were trimmed by 7 bases and 4 bases, with 11 bases remaining between them. The CDR3 extends over 13 amino acids. Per the germline V gene, CDR1 is MNHNY and CDR2 is SVGAGI (reference sequence). The CDR3 spells CASKQGGGNTIYF. The CDR3 region has the DNA TGTGCCAGCAAACAGGGAGGCGGAAACACCATATATTTT.

This clone was detected once. This chain links TRBV6-1 with TRBJ2-1, with 9 bases matching TRBD2. Losses at the gene ends were 3 bases for V and 4 bases for J; bases not matched to a gene: 1. The CDR3 consists of 14 residues. CDR1 and CDR2 (germline): MNHNS, SASEGT. The CDR3 DNA follows: TGTGCCAGCAGTGAGGCGGGGGGGTACAATGAGCAGTTCTTC. Its protein product is CASSEAGGYNEQFF.

The chain uses TRBV5-8 and TRBJ2-7, with D unresolved. Trimming cost V 0 bases and J 3 bases, with 4 bases left between them. The CDR3 is made up of 12 amino acids. Germline assignment: CDR1 SGHTS and CDR2 YDEGEE. The CDR3 sequence: CASSLVYYEQYF. DNA for the CDR3: TGTGCCAGCAGCTTGGTTTACTACGAGCAGTACTTC.

The chain employs TRBV5-1 and TRBJ2-3; no firm D call. The V and J ends lost 3 bases and 2 bases respectively, with 4 bases between them. CDR1 and CDR2 (germline): SGHRS, YFSETQ. The CDR3 is made up of 12 amino acids. Here the CDR3 reads CASSYDTDTQYF. Here the CDR3 DNA reads TGCGCCAGCAGCTACGACACAGATACGCAGTATTTT. The full variable domain, with the rest looked up from reference TRBV5-1 and TRBJ2-3, is KAGVTQTPRYLIKTRGQQVTLSCSPISGHRSVSWYQQTPGQGLQFLFEYFSETQRNKGNFPGRFSGRQFSNSRSEMNVSTLELGDSALYLCASSYDTDTQYFGPGTRLTVL.

This clone was found a few times. The gene calls are TRBV7-6 and TRBJ2-3; 8 nucleotides line up with TRBD2. Germline V CDR1 and CDR2: SGHVS, FNYEAQ. J lost 0 bases, V lost 5 bases, and 10 bases had no gene match. This CDR3 is built from 17 residues. The CDR3 nucleotides read TGTGCCAGCAGCCCCACGGCTAGCGGGTTAAGCACAGATACGCAGTATTTT. Its protein product is CASSPTASGLSTDTQYF.

This clone has more than one count but fewer than ten. The chain is built from TRBV10-3 and TRBJ2-2; 12 bases are a match to TRBD1. The ends lost 7 bases at V and 6 bases at J; junction bases unmatched: 9. The V gene's germline CDR1 is ENHRY and CDR2 SYGVKD. The length of the CDR3 is 16 residues. The CDR3 loop reads CAITKGQGALAGELFF. Written as DNA, the CDR3 is TGTGCCATCACTAAGGGACAGGGGGCGTTGGCCGGGGAGCTGTTTTTT.

This clone was seen only a few times. The rearrangement joins TRBV7-2 to TRBJ1-2; D is uncertain. Per germline, CDR1 SGHTA and CDR2 FQGNSA. This CDR3 spans 14 amino acids. Trimming pared 5 bases from V and 2 bases from J, leaving 12 bases between. The CDR3 reads CASSLRFPNYGYTF. CDR3 coding DNA: TGTGCCAGCAGCCTCCGTTTCCCAAACTATGGCTACACCTTC.

This clone was picked up a small number of times. The V and J genes are TRBV18 and TRBJ2-7; TRBD1 matches 9 bases. This CDR3 has 15 amino acids. Germline V gene data show CDR1 as KGHSH and CDR2 as LQKENI. The V gene end was trimmed by 2 bases and the J gene end by 5 bases; junction bases not matched to a gene: 7. The CDR3 nucleotides are TGTGCCAGCTCACCAACGACAGGGGGAAAGGACGAGCAGTACTTC. It yields the protein CASSPTTGGKDEQYF. Filled out from reference TRBV18 and TRBJ2-7, the complete variable domain reads NAGVMQNPRHLVRRRGQEARLRCSPMKGHSHVYWYRQLPEEGLKFMVYLQKENIIDESGMPKERFSAEFPKEGPSILRIQQVVRGDSAAYFCASSPTTGGKDEQYFGPGTRLTVT.

This chain connects TRBV27 to TRBJ2-5; the D call may be TRBD1 or TRBD2 (7 bases each). Germline V gives CDR1 MNHEY, CDR2 SMNVEV (reference sequence). CDR3 size: 14 residues. Trimming took off 4 bases at V and 1 base at J, with 10 bases between the two ends. CDR3 sequence reads: CASSSGGAQETQYF. CDR3 sequence (DNA): TGTGCCAGCAGTTCAGGGGGGGCCCAAGAGACCCAGTACTTC.

This clone was detected only once. CDR3 sequence: CASSPPPGATYGYTF. The DNA for the CDR3 is TGTGCCAGCAGTCCCCCCCCGGGGGCAACCTATGGCTACACCTTC. The chain recombines TRBV28 with TRBJ1-2, with D possibly TRBD1 on 6 matching bases. The germline CDR1 and CDR2 sequences are MDHEN and SYDVKM. There are 15 residues in the CDR3. V lost 5 bases to trimming and J lost 4 bases, with 17 bases between them.

The chain has TRBV19 and TRBJ1-5, with 8 bases fitting TRBD1. The germline gives CDR1 LNHDA, CDR2 SQIVND (reference sequence). V trimming: 7 bases; J trimming: 0 bases; junction bases outside the gene matches: 5. The CDR3 runs to 15 residues. This chain's CDR3 is CASTRGQASNQPQHF. The CDR3 DNA reads as TGTGCCAGTACTAGGGGACAGGCTAGCAATCAGCCCCAGCATTTT. The full variable domain, in which reference TRBV19 and TRBJ1-5 provide the parts outside the CDR3, is DGGITQSPKYLFRKEGQNVTLSCEQNLNHDAMYWYRQDPGQGLRLIYYSQIVNDFQKGDIAEGYSVSREKKESFPLTVTSAQKNPTAFYLCASTRGQASNQPQHFGDGTRLSIL.

This clone has a count of ten or more. The chain links TRBV30 to TRBJ1-2; TRBD1 matches 9 bases. This CDR3 is built from 14 residues. Germline trimming cut 1 base from V and 4 bases from J; bases unmatched to any gene: 4. Germline V CDR1 and CDR2: GTSNPN, SVGIG (reference sequence). CDR3 region: CAWSGDRGFYGYTF. CDR3 coding DNA: TGTGCCTGGAGTGGAGACAGGGGGTTCTATGGCTACACCTTC.

V is TRBV5-1 and J is TRBJ2-5; D possibly corresponds to TRBD2 (6 bases). The length of the CDR3 is 12 residues. Trimming removed 2 bases at V and 4 bases at J, with 6 bases between. The V gene's germline CDR1 is SGHRS and CDR2 YFSETQ. CDR3: CASSFGGETQYF. The CDR3 nucleotides are TGCGCCAGCAGCTTCGGGGGAGAGACCCAGTACTTC.

This chain uses TRBV6-5 with TRBJ1-1, with a possible D match to TRBD1 (5 bases). The CDR3 spans 15 residues. Between the trimmed V and J ends, which lost 11 bases and 0 bases, there was a span of 19 bases. The germline V gene has CDR1 MNHEY and CDR2 SVGAGI. CDR3 bases: TGTGCCGCCCCAAGTGGGCGGGGGATGAACACTGAAGCTTTCTTT. It is translated as CAAPSGRGMNTEAFF.

The chain couples TRBV5-4 to TRBJ2-5, with D uncertain. The CDR3 has 11 amino acids. The V end lost 4 bases, the J end lost 4 bases, and 5 bases lay between the germline ends. Germline V gene data show CDR1 as SGHNT and CDR2 as YYREEE (reference sequence). The CDR3 spells CASSTGETQYF. CDR3 sequence (DNA): TGTGCCAGCAGCACCGGAGAGACCCAGTACTTC. Combining the CDR3 with reference TRBV5-4 and TRBJ2-5 gives the whole variable domain ETGVTQSPTHLIKTRGQQVTLRCSSQSGHNTVSWYQQALGQGPQFIFQYYREEENGRGNFPPRFSGLQFPNYSSELNVNALELDDSALYLCASSTGETQYFGPGTRLLVL.

The chain employs TRBV5-1 and TRBJ2-7; D tentatively reads TRBD1 or TRBD2 (5 bases each). Trimming removed 4 bases from V and 0 bases from J, with 14 bases in between. The CDR3 extends over 15 amino acids. The germline CDR1 and CDR2 sequences are SGHRS and YFSETQ. CDR3 in amino acids: CASSLTGTASYEQYF. CDR3 nucleotides: TGCGCCAGCAGCCTAACCGGGACGGCCTCCTACGAGCAGTACTTC. Full variable domain (missing parts from reference TRBV5-1 and TRBJ2-7): KAGVTQTPRYLIKTRGQQVTLSCSPISGHRSVSWYQQTPGQGLQFLFEYFSETQRNKGNFPGRFSGRQFSNSRSEMNVSTLELGDSALYLCASSLTGTASYEQYFGPGTRLTVT.

The rearrangement uses TRBV6-5 and TRBJ1-2; no definite D call. V lost 0 bases and J lost 2, with 13 bases in between. This CDR3 has 16 residues. Germline CDR1 is MNHEY and CDR2 is SVGAGI. For the CDR3, the DNA is TGTGCCAGCAGTTACTCGTTCGCCTGGCGGAACTATGGCTACACCTTC. Translating it yields CASSYSFAWRNYGYTF.

The chain recombines TRBV15 with TRBJ2-5, with D hard to call. The CDR3 is 16 amino acids. CDR1 and CDR2 from the germline V gene are LNHNV and YYDKDF (reference sequence). The V and J ends lost 1 base and 1 base respectively, with 13 bases between them. This CDR3 reads CATSRGDAAFQETQYF. CDR3 DNA sequence: TGTGCCACCAGCAGAGGAGACGCGGCCTTCCAAGAGACCCAGTACTTC.